The 18 T cell receptor beta chains listed next were all sequenced from one sample in a study of blood T cell repertoires in COVID-19. Only in-frame clones appear in the TCRdb table, and some are missing; sequencing was by immunoSEQ multiplex PCR. Of about 130,000 clones in the sample, around 86% were seen once. Sample: peripheral blood. The receptors here all came from a woman in her 70s with COVID-19, enrolled during active disease.

The chain carries TRBV19 and TRBJ1-2; 8 bases line up with TRBD1. This CDR3 spans 13 amino acids. Trimming cost V 5 bases and J 3 bases; bases outside gene matches: 2. Germline CDR1 reads LNHDA; CDR2 reads SQIVND (reference sequence). Here the CDR3 reads CASSVDRDYGYTF. The CDR3 DNA reads TGTGCCAGTAGTGTGGACAGGGACTATGGCTACACCTTC.

The genes are TRBV7-2 and TRBJ2-1, with TRBD2 identical over 10 bases. V was pared by 2 bases and J by 6 bases, with 13 bases of the junction left unmatched. Per germline, CDR1 SGHTA and CDR2 FQGNSA. The CDR3 runs to 18 residues. In DNA form, the CDR3 reads TGTGCCAGCAGCTTATTGGGGGAGCGGGGGGGAATCTTCAATGAGCAGTTCTTC. Translated: CASSLLGERGGIFNEQFF.

There are a few counts of this clone. This chain uses TRBV7-8 with TRBJ2-2; 13 bases fit TRBD2. CDR3 size: 18 residues. J lost 3 bases, V lost 5 bases, and 9 bases had no gene match. In germline, CDR1 is SGHVS, CDR2 FQNEAQ. DNA of the CDR3: TGTGCCAGCAGCCCGCGTACTAGCGGGGGGGCGGACACCGGGGAGCTGTTTTTT. It yields the protein CASSPRTSGGADTGELFF.

This chain links TRBV2 with TRBJ1-1, with TRBD1 matching over 7 bases. Trimming cost V 4 bases and J 4 bases; bases outside gene matches: 15. CDR1 is SNHLY and CDR2 is FYNNEI in the germline V gene. The CDR3 length is 17 residues. The CDR3 DNA reads as TGTGCCAGCAGTGGACGGGGACAGCGCTTGAAGGCCACTGAAGCTTTCTTT. As protein: CASSGRGQRLKATEAFF.

The chain carries TRBV14 and TRBJ2-5; TRBD2 matches 8 bases. The CDR3 spans 19 residues. V shed 1 base, J shed 1 base, and the junction held 14 bases outside the gene matches. Germline CDR1 reads SGHDN; CDR2 reads FVKESK. In DNA, the CDR3 is TGTGCCAGCAGCCAAGTCGCCGTATGGGGGAGCGGGGGCCAAGAGACCCAGTACTTC. Translating it yields CASSQVAVWGSGGQETQYF.

CDR3 region: CASSLESGAQETQYF. CDR3 bases: TGTGCCAGCAGCTTAGAGAGCGGGGCACAAGAGACCCAGTACTTC. The rearrangement joins TRBV11-2 to TRBJ2-5; 7 bases are a match to TRBD2. The CDR3 is 15 residues long. The J segment lost 2 bases and the V segment lost 0 bases, leaving 3 bases of the junction unmatched. CDR1 SGHAT and CDR2 FQNNGV come from the germline V gene.

The V and J genes are TRBV30 and TRBJ1-2; 7 bases line up with TRBD1. The germline CDR1 and CDR2 sequences are GTSNPN and SVGIG (reference sequence). This CDR3 comprises 14 residues. The junction had 9 bases not matched to a gene; V was cut back by 2 bases and J by 6 bases. The CDR3 loop is CAWSNTGTVHGYTF. The CDR3 DNA reads as TGTGCCTGGAGTAATACTGGGACAGTCCATGGCTACACCTTC.

This clone was seen once. This chain links TRBV23-1 with TRBJ2-5; no definite D call. TRBV23-1 belongs to the ORF category, with a function that is uncertain. The length of the CDR3 is 14 residues. V gave up 0 bases and J gave up 4 bases, with 9 bases separating them. The CDR3 DNA is TGCGCCAGCAGTCAATCGAGGTACGGAGAGACCCAGTACTTC. This translates into CASSQSRYGETQYF.

The gene calls are TRBV30 and TRBJ1-2; 8 nucleotides line up with TRBD1. Germline V gives CDR1 GTSNPN, CDR2 SVGIG (reference sequence). The V gene end was trimmed by 0 bases and the J gene end by 8 bases; junction bases not matched to a gene: 5. This CDR3 is built from 13 residues. The CDR3 region is CAWSVGQGAGYTF. CDR3 bases: TGTGCCTGGAGTGTCGGGCAGGGGGCCGGCTACACCTTC.

The rearrangement joins TRBV11-2 to TRBJ1-3, with TRBD1 matching over 8 bases. V lost 4 bases and J lost 3; bases outside the gene matches: 5. This CDR3 spans 15 amino acids. Germline V gene sequence: CDR1 SGHAT, CDR2 FQNNGV. The CDR3 region is CASSSRTGNGNTIYF. In DNA, the CDR3 is TGTGCCAGCAGCTCCCGGACAGGGAATGGAAACACCATATATTTT.

V and J are TRBV7-2 and TRBJ2-7, with 8 bases fitting TRBD2. V was clipped by 1 base and J by 5 bases; unmatched bases: 4. Germline-derived CDR1 and CDR2 are SGHTA and FQGNSA. This CDR3 spans 14 amino acids. CDR3 DNA: TGTGCCAGCAGCTTAGGCGGGGGGCGGCACGAGCAGTACTTC. Translated, it gives CASSLGGGRHEQYF.

CDR3 nucleotides: TGTGCCAGCAGCCAAGGGCTGTCCTACGAGCAGTACTTC. Its protein product is CASSQGLSYEQYF. This chain connects TRBV3-1 (or the pseudogene TRBV3-2) to TRBJ2-7; no firm D call. The germline V gene has CDR1 LGHDT and CDR2 YNNKEL (reference sequence). The V end was cut by 1 base, the J end by 1 base, with 5 bases between. The CDR3 contains 13 residues.

The chain employs TRBV4-1 and TRBJ1-4; 8 bases match TRBD1. There are 16 residues in the CDR3. Germline V gives CDR1 MGHRA, CDR2 YSYEKL. The trim removed 8 bases at V and 5 bases at J, leaving 13 bases unmatched. Here the CDR3 reads CASAWDRTVANEKLFF. In DNA, the CDR3 is TGCGCCAGCGCCTGGGACAGGACGGTAGCGAATGAAAAACTGTTTTTT.

The chain employs TRBV19 and TRBJ1-2, with 7 bases matching TRBD1. Germline V gene lookup returns CDR1 LNHDA and CDR2 SQIVND (reference sequence). The V segment lost 6 bases and the J segment 10 bases; nucleotides outside the gene matches: 5. The CDR3 consists of 11 residues. CDR3 coding DNA: TGTGCCAGTAGAACGGGACAGTCCTACACCTTC. It specifies CASRTGQSYTF.

V is TRBV7-3 and J is TRBJ2-3; D unresolved. The CDR3 has 16 amino acids. V was clipped by 5 bases and J by 0 bases, with 15 bases between them. Germline V gene data show CDR1 as SGHTA and CDR2 as FQGTGA. The DNA for the CDR3 is TGTGCCAGCAGCCCCCGGCTAGTCGCTAGCACAGATACGCAGTATTTT. Translation gives CASSPRLVASTDTQYF.

The CDR3 spells CASSSAREGSYEQYF. The CDR3 bases are TGTGCCAGCAGCTCCGCTAGGGAGGGGTCCTACGAGCAGTACTTC. The V call is TRBV5-6, the J call TRBJ2-7; 7 bases align to TRBD2. This CDR3 is 15 amino acids long. The germline V gene has CDR1 SGHDT and CDR2 YYEEEE. Trimming took 3 bases from V and 1 from J; bases not matched to a gene: 7. The full variable domain, rest sourced from reference TRBV5-6 and TRBJ2-7, is DAGVTQSPTHLIKTRGQQVTLRCSPKSGHDTVSWYQQALGQGPQFIFQYYEEEERQRGNFPDRFSGHQFPNYSSELNVNALLLGDSALYLCASSSAREGSYEQYFGPGTRLTVT.

The chain uses TRBV5-8 and TRBJ1-3, with a possible D match to TRBD1 (5 bases). Germline CDR1 SGHTS, CDR2 YDEGEE. The ends were cut back, 1 base at V and 8 bases at J, with 13 bases in the middle. The CDR3 totals 14 residues. CDR3 region: CASSLREGSYTIYF. The CDR3 DNA sequence: TGTGCCAGCAGCTTGAGGGAGGGGTCGTACACCATATATTTT.

The chain carries TRBV21-1 and TRBJ1-3; the table's TRBD1 call for D was not verified on the DNA. TRBV21-1 is a listed pseudogene. The CDR3 contains 17 residues. CDR3 nucleotides: TGTGCCAGCAGCGAACAAAAAGTTCAGGGAACTGGAAACACCATATATTTT. The encoded protein is CASSEQKVQGTGNTIYF.